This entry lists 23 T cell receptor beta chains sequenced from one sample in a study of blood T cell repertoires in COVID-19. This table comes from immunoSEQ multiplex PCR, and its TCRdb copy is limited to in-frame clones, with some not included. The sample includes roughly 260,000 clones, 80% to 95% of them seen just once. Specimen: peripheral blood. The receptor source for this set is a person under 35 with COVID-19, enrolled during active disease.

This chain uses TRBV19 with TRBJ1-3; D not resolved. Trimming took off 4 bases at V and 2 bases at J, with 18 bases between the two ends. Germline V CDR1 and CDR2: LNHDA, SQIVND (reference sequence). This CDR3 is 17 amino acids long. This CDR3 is CASSSSGGMAPGNTIYF. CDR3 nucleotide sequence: TGTGCCAGTAGTAGTTCGGGAGGGATGGCTCCTGGAAACACCATATATTTT.

CDR3 sequence reads: CASSSDPLGAHVEQFF. CDR3 sequence (DNA): TGTGCCAGCAGCTCTGACCCTTTGGGGGCGCATGTTGAGCAGTTCTTC. V gene TRBV4-2 combines with J gene TRBJ2-1, with D maybe TRBD1 (6 bases). The CDR3 runs 16 residues. Germline lookup yields CDR1 LGHNA and CDR2 YNFKEQ. V was cut by 5 bases and J by 9 bases, with 23 bases left in between.

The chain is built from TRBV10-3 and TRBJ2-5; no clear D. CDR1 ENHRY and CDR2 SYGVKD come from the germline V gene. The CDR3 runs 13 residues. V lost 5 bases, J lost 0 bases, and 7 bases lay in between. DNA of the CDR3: TGTGCCATCAGTCCCCTCGACCAAGAGACCCAGTACTTC. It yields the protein CAISPLDQETQYF.

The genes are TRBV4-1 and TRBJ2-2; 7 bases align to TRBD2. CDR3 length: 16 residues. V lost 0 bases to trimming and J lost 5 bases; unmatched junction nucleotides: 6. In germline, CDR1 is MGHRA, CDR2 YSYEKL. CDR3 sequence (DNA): TGCGCCAGCAGCCAAGATTTTTGGGGGGGAACCGGGGAGCTGTTTTTT. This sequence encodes CASSQDFWGGTGELFF.

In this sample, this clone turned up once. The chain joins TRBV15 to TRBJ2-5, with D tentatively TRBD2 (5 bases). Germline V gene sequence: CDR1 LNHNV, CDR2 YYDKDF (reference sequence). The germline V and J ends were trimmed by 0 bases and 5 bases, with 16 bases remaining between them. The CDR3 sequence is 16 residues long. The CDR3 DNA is TGTGCCACCAGCAGAGATCTGGCGGGTGGTCGGGAGACCCAGTACTTC. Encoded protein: CATSRDLAGGRETQYF.

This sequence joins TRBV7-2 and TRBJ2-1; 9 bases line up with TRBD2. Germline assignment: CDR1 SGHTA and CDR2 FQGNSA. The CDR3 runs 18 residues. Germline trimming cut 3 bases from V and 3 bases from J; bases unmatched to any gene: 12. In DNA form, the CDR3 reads TGTGCCAGCAGCTTTAACCCCTTTGGAGCGGGGGGCTACAATGAGCAGTTCTTC. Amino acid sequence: CASSFNPFGAGGYNEQFF.

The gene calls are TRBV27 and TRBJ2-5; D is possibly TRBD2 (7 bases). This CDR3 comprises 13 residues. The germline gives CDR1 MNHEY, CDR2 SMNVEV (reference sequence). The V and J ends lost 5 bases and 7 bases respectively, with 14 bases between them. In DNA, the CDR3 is TGTGCCAGCAGTACGGGGGGCGCCCTGACCCAGTACTTC. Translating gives CASSTGGALTQYF.

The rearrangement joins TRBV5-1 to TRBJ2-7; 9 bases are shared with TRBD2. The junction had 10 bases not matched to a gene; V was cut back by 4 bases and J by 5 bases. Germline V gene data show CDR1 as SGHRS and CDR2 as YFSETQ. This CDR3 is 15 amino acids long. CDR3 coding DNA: TGCGCCAGCAGCAGATTAGCGGGAGTGCAAAACGAGCAGTACTTC. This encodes CASSRLAGVQNEQYF.

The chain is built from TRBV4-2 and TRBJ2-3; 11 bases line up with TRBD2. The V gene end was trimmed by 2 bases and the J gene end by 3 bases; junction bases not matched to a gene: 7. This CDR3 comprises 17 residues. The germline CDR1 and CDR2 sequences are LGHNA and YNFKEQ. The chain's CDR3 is CASSQQTSGSSTDTQYF. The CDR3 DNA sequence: TGTGCCAGCAGCCAACAAACTAGCGGGAGTTCGACAGATACGCAGTATTTT.

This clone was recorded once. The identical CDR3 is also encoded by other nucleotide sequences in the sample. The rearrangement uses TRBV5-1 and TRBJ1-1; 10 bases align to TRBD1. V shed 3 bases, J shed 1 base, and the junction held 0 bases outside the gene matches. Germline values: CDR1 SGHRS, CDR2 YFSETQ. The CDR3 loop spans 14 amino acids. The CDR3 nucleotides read TGCGCCAGCAGCTGGGACAGGGGGAACACTGAAGCTTTCTTT. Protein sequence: CASSWDRGNTEAFF.

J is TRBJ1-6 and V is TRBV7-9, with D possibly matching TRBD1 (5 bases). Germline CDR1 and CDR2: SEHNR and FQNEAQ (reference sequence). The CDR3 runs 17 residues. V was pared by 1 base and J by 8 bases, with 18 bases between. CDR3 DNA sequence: TGTGCCAGCAGCTTAGGGCGGGACCGGCGAAATTATTCACCCCTCCACTTT. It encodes CASSLGRDRRNYSPLHF.

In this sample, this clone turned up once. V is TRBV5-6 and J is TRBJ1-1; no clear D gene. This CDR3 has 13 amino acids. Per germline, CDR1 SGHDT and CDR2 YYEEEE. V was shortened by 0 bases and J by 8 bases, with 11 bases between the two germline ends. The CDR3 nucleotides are TGTGCCAGCAGCTTGGAGGAGAGACCAGAAGCTTTCTTT. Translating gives CASSLEERPEAFF.

For the CDR3, the DNA is TGTGCCAGCAGTGGCGGAACCCAGTACTTC. Translation gives CASSGGTQYF. The gene calls are TRBV25-1 and TRBJ2-5, with D unclear. Trimming pared 4 bases from V and 8 bases from J, leaving 5 bases between. CDR3 length: 10 residues. The germline V gene encodes CDR1 MGHDK and CDR2 SYGVNS.

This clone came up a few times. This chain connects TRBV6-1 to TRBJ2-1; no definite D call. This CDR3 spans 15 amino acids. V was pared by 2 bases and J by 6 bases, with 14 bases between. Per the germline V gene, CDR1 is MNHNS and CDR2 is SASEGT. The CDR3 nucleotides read TGTGCCAGCAGTGAATTGGTAGCAACCACCAATGAGCAGTTCTTC. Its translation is CASSELVATTNEQFF.

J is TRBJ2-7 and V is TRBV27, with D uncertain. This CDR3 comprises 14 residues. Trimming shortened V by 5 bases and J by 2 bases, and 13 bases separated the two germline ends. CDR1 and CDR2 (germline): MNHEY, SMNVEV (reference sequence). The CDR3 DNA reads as TGTGCCAGCAGTCCTCGAGGCCCCGCCTACGAGCAGTACTTC. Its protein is CASSPRGPAYEQYF.

CDR3 nucleotides: TGTGCCAGCAGCTTGGGCGGACTAATATACGAGCAGTACTTC. Amino acids: CASSLGGLIYEQYF. V usage is TRBV5-6 and J usage is TRBJ2-7, with D perhaps matching TRBD2 (6 bases). This CDR3 region has 14 residues. The V end lost 0 bases, the J end lost 4 bases, and 11 bases lay between the germline ends. CDR1 is SGHDT and CDR2 is YYEEEE in the germline V gene.

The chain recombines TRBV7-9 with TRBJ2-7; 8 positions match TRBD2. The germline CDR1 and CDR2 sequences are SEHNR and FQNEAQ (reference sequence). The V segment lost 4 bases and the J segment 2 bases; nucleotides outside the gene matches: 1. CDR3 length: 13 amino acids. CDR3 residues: CASSSLAAYEQYF. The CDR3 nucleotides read TGTGCCAGCAGCTCACTAGCGGCCTACGAGCAGTACTTC.

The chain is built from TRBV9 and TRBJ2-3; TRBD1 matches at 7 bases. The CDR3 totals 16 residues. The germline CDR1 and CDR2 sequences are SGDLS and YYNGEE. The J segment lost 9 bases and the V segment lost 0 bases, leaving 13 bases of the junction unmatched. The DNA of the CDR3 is TGTGCCAGCAGCGTAGAGGAATGGGGAGACAGGGCGACGCAGTATTTT. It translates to CASSVEEWGDRATQYF.

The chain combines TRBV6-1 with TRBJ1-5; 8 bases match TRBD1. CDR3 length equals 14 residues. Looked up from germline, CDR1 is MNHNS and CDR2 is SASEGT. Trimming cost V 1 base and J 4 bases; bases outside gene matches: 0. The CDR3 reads CASSEGTGNQPQHF. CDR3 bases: TGTGCCAGCAGTGAAGGGACAGGGAATCAGCCCCAGCATTTT.

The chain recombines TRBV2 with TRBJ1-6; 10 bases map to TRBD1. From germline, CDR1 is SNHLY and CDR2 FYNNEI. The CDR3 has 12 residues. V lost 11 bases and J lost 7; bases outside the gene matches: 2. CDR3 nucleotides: TGTGCCGGACAGGGGGGCAATTCACCCCTCCACTTT. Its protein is CAGQGGNSPLHF.

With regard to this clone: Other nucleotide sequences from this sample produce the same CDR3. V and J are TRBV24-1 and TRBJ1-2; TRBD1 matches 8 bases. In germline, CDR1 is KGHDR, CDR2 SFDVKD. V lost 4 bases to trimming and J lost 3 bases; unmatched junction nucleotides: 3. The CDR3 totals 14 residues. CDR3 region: CATSDPGGDYGYTF. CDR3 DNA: TGTGCCACCAGTGACCCAGGGGGCGACTATGGCTACACCTTC.

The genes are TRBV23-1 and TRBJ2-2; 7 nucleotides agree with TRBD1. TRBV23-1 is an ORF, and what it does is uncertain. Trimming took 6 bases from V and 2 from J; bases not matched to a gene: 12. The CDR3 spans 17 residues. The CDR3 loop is CASSSTGAFLNTGELFF. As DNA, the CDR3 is TGCGCCAGCAGCTCCACAGGGGCCTTCCTTAACACCGGGGAGCTGTTTTTT.

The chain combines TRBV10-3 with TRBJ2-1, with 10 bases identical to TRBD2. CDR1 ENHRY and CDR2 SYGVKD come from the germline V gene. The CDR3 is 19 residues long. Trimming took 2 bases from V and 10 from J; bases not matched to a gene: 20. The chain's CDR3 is CAISERASWNSGRAREQFF. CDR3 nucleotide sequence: TGTGCCATCAGTGAGAGGGCCAGTTGGAACAGCGGGAGGGCTCGGGAGCAGTTCTTC.